This T cell receptor beta chain was identified in a study of blood T cell repertoires in COVID-19. This CDR3 spans 15 amino acids. V shed 8 bases, J shed 3 bases, and the junction held 6 bases outside the gene matches. Germline V gives CDR1 SEHNR, CDR2 FQNEAQ (reference sequence). This clone has a single count. Per the study methods: Cell counts per sample came from amplifying reference gene primers. Libraries were prepared by immunoSEQ multiplex PCR; TCRdb keeps only in-frame clonotypes and omits some of them. V, J and clone size reflect that table, while D and trimming were determined from the DNA. The table has 300,000 or so clones, roughly 88% seen once. A Seattle source enrolled patients during active infection and followed them longitudinally.

The source is a woman aged 25 to 39 with COVID-19, enrolled during active disease. The source material was peripheral blood. The rearrangement links TRBV7-9 to TRBJ2-3; TRBD1 agrees at 12 bases. CDR3 residues: CASLRDRGRTDTQYF. The CDR3 bases are TGTGCCAGCCTCCGGGACAGGGGGCGTACAGATACGCAGTATTTT.